This entry lists 29 T cell receptor beta chains sequenced from one sample in a study of blood T cell repertoires in COVID-19. The method was immunoSEQ multiplex PCR; TCRdb's version includes in-frame clones alone and lacks a portion of them. The sample has about 100,000 clones, approximately 86% seen once; the top ten hold 13%. Sequencing was carried out using peripheral blood. These receptors all come from a man between 45 and 60 years old with active or convalescent COVID-19.

In its sample, this clone ranks as medium-sized. The chain links TRBV7-2 to TRBJ1-5, with 7 bases matching TRBD1. Germline CDR1 SGHTA, CDR2 FQGNSA. V lost 5 bases, J lost 7 bases, and 8 bases stayed unmatched. This CDR3 contains 14 residues. Here the CDR3 reads CASSIYTGEQPQHF. In DNA, the CDR3 is TGTGCCAGCAGCATCTATACAGGGGAGCAGCCCCAGCATTTT.

The chain links TRBV11-2 to TRBJ2-5, with a weak D call TRBD2 (6 bases). V was cut by 5 bases and J by 0 bases, with 13 bases left in between. This CDR3 region has 15 residues. Germline-derived CDR1 and CDR2 are SGHAT and FQNNGV. CDR3 sequence (DNA): TGTGCCAGCAGCCCAAACCCGGGAGACCAAGAGACCCAGTACTTC. Protein sequence: CASSPNPGDQETQYF.

This sequence joins TRBV12-3 or TRBV12-4 and TRBJ1-2; D ambiguous. CDR3 size: 13 residues. The V end was cut by 6 bases, the J end by 8 bases, with 16 bases between. In nucleotides, the CDR3 is TGTGCCAGCAGGCTAGACGGGGTTGGAGGCTACACCTTC. Its protein is CASRLDGVGGYTF.

The gene calls are TRBV10-3 and TRBJ2-1; 9 bases map to TRBD2. CDR1 ENHRY and CDR2 SYGVKD come from the germline V gene. The V gene end was trimmed by 3 bases and the J gene end by 10 bases; junction bases not matched to a gene: 7. This CDR3 spans 14 amino acids. CDR3 sequence: CAISDSAGGREQFF. The CDR3, as DNA: TGTGCCATCAGTGACTCAGCGGGAGGACGGGAGCAGTTCTTC.

The chain couples TRBV18 to TRBJ1-3, with D tentatively TRBD1 (5 bases). V gave up 2 bases and J gave up 0 bases, with 17 bases separating them. Germline V gene data show CDR1 as KGHSH and CDR2 as LQKENI. The CDR3 extends over 18 amino acids. CDR3 in DNA: TGTGCCAGCTCACCAGGGTCAGGGCAACGCCGCTCTGGAAACACCATATATTTT. Encoded protein: CASSPGSGQRRSGNTIYF.

This chain links TRBV7-9 with TRBJ1-4; D might be TRBD1 (5 bases). CDR1 is SEHNR and CDR2 is FQNEAQ in the germline V gene (reference sequence). CDR3 length: 15 amino acids. V dropped 7 bases and J dropped 7 bases, with 19 bases sitting between them. In DNA, the CDR3 is TGTGCCAGCACCAACCTTTTCGGGGGTAGTGAAAAACTGTTTTTT. The encoded protein is CASTNLFGGSEKLFF.

Only a few counts were recorded for this clone. The chain recombines TRBV6-5 with TRBJ2-3, with 12 positions matching TRBD2. Trimming took 6 bases from V and 5 from J; bases not matched to a gene: 6. Germline values: CDR1 MNHEY, CDR2 SVGAGI. This CDR3 spans 15 amino acids. In nucleotides, the CDR3 is TGTGCCAGCAGGAGACTAGCGGGAGTTGGAGATACGCAGTATTTT. Protein: CASRRLAGVGDTQYF.

V usage is TRBV11-1 and J usage is TRBJ2-5; TRBD2 agrees at 7 bases. V was clipped by 5 bases and J by 2 bases; unmatched bases: 11. This CDR3 spans 16 amino acids. The V gene's germline CDR1 is SGHAT and CDR2 FQDESV (reference sequence). CDR3 loop: CASSLKTGRNQETQYF. The DNA for the CDR3 is TGTGCCAGCAGCCTAAAGACCGGGAGGAATCAAGAGACCCAGTACTTC.

This clone was counted ten times or more. The V call is TRBV18, the J call TRBJ2-3, with D possibly being TRBD2 (6 bases). Germline CDR1 and CDR2: KGHSH and LQKENI. The germline V and J ends were trimmed by 2 bases and 0 bases, with 9 bases remaining between them. CDR3 length: 15 amino acids. The CDR3 spells CASSPASGSTDTQYF. The CDR3 coding sequence is TGTGCCAGCTCACCAGCCAGCGGGAGCACAGATACGCAGTATTTT.

The chain links TRBV5-1 to TRBJ2-7, with TRBD1 identical over 8 bases. Germline values: CDR1 SGHRS, CDR2 YFSETQ. V was pared by 0 bases and J by 2 bases, with 4 bases of the junction left unmatched. The CDR3 runs 15 residues. CDR3 amino acids: CASSLDGQGTYEQYF. The CDR3 region has the DNA TGCGCCAGCAGCTTGGATGGACAGGGCACCTACGAGCAGTACTTC.

V and J are TRBV19 and TRBJ2-1; weak D call: TRBD1 (6 bases). CDR1 is LNHDA and CDR2 is SQIVND in the germline V gene (reference sequence). V gave up 7 bases and J gave up 6 bases, with 13 bases separating them. The CDR3 extends over 13 amino acids. CDR3 amino acids: CASNSGERNEQFF. The CDR3 nucleotides read TGTGCCAGTAATTCAGGGGAACGCAATGAGCAGTTCTTC.

The chain employs TRBV28 and TRBJ1-1; TRBD1 is a possible D gene (6 bases). This CDR3 contains 12 residues. The V end was cut by 5 bases, the J end by 11 bases, with 15 bases between. Per the germline V gene, CDR1 is MDHEN and CDR2 is SYDVKM. Here the CDR3 reads CASSRTAGGAFF. CDR3 bases: TGTGCCAGCAGTCGGACAGCCGGTGGGGCTTTCTTT.

This clone occurred a few times. V gene TRBV29-1 combines with J gene TRBJ2-5, with D possibly matching TRBD1 (6 bases). CDR3 length: 14 amino acids. Germline V gives CDR1 SQVTM, CDR2 ANQGSEA. The germline V and J ends were trimmed by 3 bases and 1 base, with 12 bases remaining between them. The CDR3 spells CSVDGKGVQETQYF. The DNA for the CDR3 is TGCAGCGTTGATGGAAAGGGGGTCCAAGAGACCCAGTACTTC.

The chain combines TRBV6-5 with TRBJ1-1, with TRBD1 as a possible D gene (6 bases). The CDR3 is 16 residues long. Germline CDR1 MNHEY, CDR2 SVGAGI. Trimming pared 0 bases from V and 5 bases from J, leaving 16 bases between. The CDR3 here is CASSYSQGQGKTEAFF. In DNA, the CDR3 is TGTGCCAGCAGTTACTCGCAGGGGCAAGGGAAAACTGAAGCTTTCTTT.

This clone was detected ten times or more. V is TRBV3-1 (or the pseudogene TRBV3-2) and J is TRBJ1-5; weak D call: TRBD1 (6 bases). The CDR3 is 14 residues long. Trimming took off 4 bases at V and 9 bases at J, with 16 bases between the two ends. Germline CDR1 reads LGHDT; CDR2 reads YNNKEL (reference sequence). CDR3 sequence: CASSLRQAAGPQHF. The CDR3 nucleotides read TGTGCCAGCAGCCTTCGACAGGCCGCGGGGCCCCAGCATTTT.

The chain is built from TRBV24-1 and TRBJ2-7; 13 bases are a match to TRBD2. Trimming removed 3 bases from V and 4 bases from J; junction bases left unmatched: 5. Germline loops: CDR1 KGHDR, CDR2 SFDVKD. The CDR3 is made up of 16 amino acids. The CDR3 DNA reads as TGTGCCACCAGTGATCCAACTAGCGGGAGGGGTTACGAGCAGTACTTC. Protein sequence: CATSDPTSGRGYEQYF.

The chain carries TRBV19 and TRBJ1-2, with a possible D match to TRBD1 (5 bases). The CDR3 consists of 18 residues. V was trimmed by 6 bases and J by 1 base, leaving 24 bases between them. Germline V gives CDR1 LNHDA, CDR2 SQIVND (reference sequence). The CDR3 DNA is TGTGCCAGTAGCCCCTCCGGGGGGTCTACGCAGAGTAACTATGGCTACACCTTC. It codes for CASSPSGGSTQSNYGYTF.

The chain uses TRBV12-3 or TRBV12-4 and TRBJ1-3, with no clear D. Trimming took 3 bases from V and 6 from J, leaving 3 bases between them. This CDR3 comprises 11 residues. CDR3: CASSFQNTIYF. CDR3 DNA: TGTGCCAGCAGTTTCCAAAACACCATATATTTT.

The chain carries TRBV6-5 and TRBJ2-2; the D is unclear. V lost 7 bases to trimming and J lost 5 bases, with 14 bases between them. Germline loops: CDR1 MNHEY, CDR2 SVGAGI. The CDR3 is 14 residues long. In DNA, the CDR3 is TGTGCCAGCAATCTCCGTCAGGCGACCGGGGAGCTGTTTTTT. Its protein product is CASNLRQATGELFF.

This clone came up a few times. This chain connects TRBV30 to TRBJ2-1; TRBD2 matches at 7 bases. Germline-derived CDR1 and CDR2 are GTSNPN and SVGIG (reference sequence). This CDR3 is 14 amino acids long. V lost 3 bases, J lost 3 bases, and 5 bases stayed unmatched. CDR3 bases: TGTGCCTGGAGAAAAAGCGGGATCTACAATGAGCAGTTCTTC. It is translated as CAWRKSGIYNEQFF.

The chain recombines TRBV27 with TRBJ1-4, with TRBD1 identical over 9 bases. The V gene end was trimmed by 6 bases and the J gene end by 6 bases; junction bases not matched to a gene: 5. The CDR3 runs 14 residues. Germline V gene data show CDR1 as MNHEY and CDR2 as SMNVEV (reference sequence). The CDR3 DNA follows: TGTGCCAGCAGACGGGACAGGGCGTATGAAAAACTGTTTTTT. Translating it yields CASRRDRAYEKLFF.

This clone came up a few times. The gene calls are TRBV24-1 and TRBJ2-5; no definite D call. V shed 5 bases and J shed 7 bases, with 10 bases lying between them. The CDR3 runs 12 residues. Germline CDR1 and CDR2: KGHDR and SFDVKD. The CDR3: CATSGAPGTQYF. The CDR3 DNA reads TGTGCCACCAGTGGTGCCCCAGGGACCCAGTACTTC.

V is TRBV18 and J is TRBJ1-1; 9 bases are a match to TRBD1. CDR1 is KGHSH, CDR2 LQKENI, per germline. Trimming at V came to 0 bases and at J to 9 bases, leaving 5 bases not matched to a gene. This CDR3 has 14 residues. CDR3 coding DNA: TGTGCCAGCTCACCACCCGGACAGGGGCTTAAAGCTTTCTTT. It codes for CASSPPGQGLKAFF. Supplemented by reference TRBV18 and TRBJ1-1, the full variable domain reads NAGVMQNPRHLVRRRGQEARLRCSPMKGHSHVYWYRQLPEEGLKFMVYLQKENIIDESGMPKERFSAEFPKEGPSILRIQQVVRGDSAAYFCASSPPGQGLKAFFGQGTRLTVV.

The chain employs TRBV25-1 and TRBJ1-2, with 7 bases lining up with TRBD1. The V segment lost 4 bases and the J segment 6 bases; nucleotides outside the gene matches: 11. Germline CDR1 reads MGHDK; CDR2 reads SYGVNS. The CDR3 contains 15 residues. CDR3 in amino acids: CASSGTSNRGHGYTF. The CDR3 region has the DNA TGTGCCAGCAGTGGTACCAGTAACAGGGGTCATGGCTACACCTTC.

The genes are TRBV12-3 or TRBV12-4 and TRBJ1-2, with 8 bases aligning to TRBD1. This CDR3 has 13 residues. V trimming: 7 bases; J trimming: 2 bases; junction bases outside the gene matches: 3. The CDR3 nucleotides read TGTGCCAGCAAAAGGACAGGGAACTATGGCTACACCTTC. Its translation: CASKRTGNYGYTF.

CDR3 region: CASSDHRGDSPLHF. For the CDR3, the DNA is TGTGCCAGCAGTGATCACAGGGGTGACTCACCCCTCCACTTT. The V and J genes are TRBV6-6 and TRBJ1-6, with TRBD1 matching over 7 bases. Unmatched junction bases numbered 8, after V lost 5 bases and J lost 10 bases. Germline CDR1 and CDR2: MNHNY and SVGAGI (reference sequence). The CDR3 runs to 14 residues.

This clone was found once. V usage is TRBV19 and J usage is TRBJ2-2; 7 positions agree with TRBD2. CDR1 is LNHDA, CDR2 SQIVND, per germline (reference sequence). The CDR3 consists of 17 residues. After removal of 8 bases from V and 1 base from J, the junction contained 13 bases not matched to a gene. The CDR3 DNA reads TGTGCCAGTTGTTTGGGGGGGTGGACTAAGAACACCGGGGAGCTGTTTTTT. Its protein is CASCLGGWTKNTGELFF.

The sample holds one count of this clone. The V call is TRBV5-1, the J call TRBJ2-4; TRBD2 matches at 10 bases. This CDR3 comprises 18 residues. From germline, CDR1 is SGHRS and CDR2 YFSETQ. With V trimmed by 2 bases and J by 0 bases, 8 bases remained unmatched. CDR3 amino acids: CASSLRGLASLAKNIQYF. CDR3 sequence (DNA): TGCGCCAGCAGCTTAAGGGGACTAGCGAGCCTAGCCAAAAACATTCAGTACTTC.

V is TRBV18 and J is TRBJ2-7; the D gene is possibly TRBD2 (5 bases). Germline values: CDR1 KGHSH, CDR2 LQKENI. There are 14 residues in the CDR3. V shed 2 bases and J shed 5 bases, with 13 bases lying between them. CDR3 residues: CASSPNRESDEQYF. CDR3 nucleotide sequence: TGTGCCAGCTCACCAAATAGGGAGTCGGACGAGCAGTACTTC.